The present T cell receptor beta chain was sequenced within a study of blood T cell repertoires in COVID-19. Overall study context: T cells, B-cell-depleted T cells, or PBMCs supplied cDNA or gDNA.

Profiling relied on immunoSEQ multiplex PCR, and the TCRdb table lists in-frame clones only, not all of them. The table records 200,000 or so clones, 89% of them present only once. This clone showed up just a few times. The V gene end was trimmed by 3 bases and the J gene end by 0 bases; junction bases not matched to a gene: 4. Germline V CDR1 and CDR2: SGDLS, YYNGEE. CDR3 length: 16 residues. The chain combines TRBV9 with TRBJ2-3, with TRBD1 matching 10 bases. The clonotype was recovered from a man between 60 and 75 years old who had recovered from COVID-19. The source material was peripheral blood. The CDR3 spells CASSARQGASTDTQYF. The CDR3 DNA reads as TGTGCCAGCAGCGCCCGACAGGGGGCGAGCACAGATACGCAGTATTTT.